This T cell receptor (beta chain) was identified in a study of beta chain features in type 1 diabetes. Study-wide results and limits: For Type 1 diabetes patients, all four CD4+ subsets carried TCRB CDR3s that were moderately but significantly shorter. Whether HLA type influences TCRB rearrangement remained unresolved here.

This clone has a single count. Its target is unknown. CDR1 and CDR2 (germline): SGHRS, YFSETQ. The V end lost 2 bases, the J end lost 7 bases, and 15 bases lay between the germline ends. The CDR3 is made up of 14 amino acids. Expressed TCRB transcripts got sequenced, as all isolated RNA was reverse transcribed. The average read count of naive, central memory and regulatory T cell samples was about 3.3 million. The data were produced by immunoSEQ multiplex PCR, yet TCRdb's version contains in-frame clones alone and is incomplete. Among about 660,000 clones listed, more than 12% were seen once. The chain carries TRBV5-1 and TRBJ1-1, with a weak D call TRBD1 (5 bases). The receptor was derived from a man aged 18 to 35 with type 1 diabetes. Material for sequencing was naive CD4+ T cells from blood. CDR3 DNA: TGCGCCAGCAGCTTACGCCCCGGGACGGGTGAAGCTTTCTTT. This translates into CASSLRPGTGEAFF.